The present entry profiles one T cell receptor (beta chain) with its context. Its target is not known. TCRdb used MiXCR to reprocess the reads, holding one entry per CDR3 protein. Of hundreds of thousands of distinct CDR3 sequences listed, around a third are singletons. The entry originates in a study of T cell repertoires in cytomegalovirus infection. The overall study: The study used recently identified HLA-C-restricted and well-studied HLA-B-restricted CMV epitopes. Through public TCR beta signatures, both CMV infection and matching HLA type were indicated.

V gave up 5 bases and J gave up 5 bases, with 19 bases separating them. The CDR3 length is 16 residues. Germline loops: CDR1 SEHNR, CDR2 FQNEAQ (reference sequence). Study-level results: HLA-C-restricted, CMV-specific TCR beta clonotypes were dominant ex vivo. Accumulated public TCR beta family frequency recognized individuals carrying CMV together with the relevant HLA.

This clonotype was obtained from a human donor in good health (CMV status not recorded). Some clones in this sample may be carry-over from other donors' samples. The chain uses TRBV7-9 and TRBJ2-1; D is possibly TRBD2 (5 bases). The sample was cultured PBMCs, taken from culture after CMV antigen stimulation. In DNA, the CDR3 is TGTGCCAGCAGCCCCGAACTAGTATGGCAGAACAATGAGCAGTTCTTC. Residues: CASSPELVWQNNEQFF.